A selection of T cell receptor beta chains follows, all from one sample in a study of CD8 T cells in ankylosing spondylitis. One entry per CDR3 protein results from TCRdb running MiXCR on the 5' RACE reads. The repertoire holds roughly 130,000 distinct CDR3 sequences, with 7% to 10% as singletons. Sequenced sample: synovial fluid, either unsorted or a sorted T cell fraction (not recorded which). The receptors derive from a male donor with ankylosing spondylitis. The CDR3 runs from the conserved cysteine through the conserved F or W. Each record gives: clone size, D gene, J gene, V gene, CDR3 protein, CDR3 DNA. D genes are given only for firm matches. The listing skips clone size in some rows; elsewhere it reads once, few, many or a size class.

>-|TRBD2|TRBJ2-3|TRBV4-2
CASSGVSGGTDTQYF
TGTGCCAGCAGCGGGGTTAGCGGGGGCACAGATACGCAGTATTTT
>many|TRBD1|TRBJ2-7|TRBV7-8
CASSLTGTGFFSYEQYF
TGTGCCAGCAGCTTAACCGGGACAGGGTTCTTTTCCTACGAGCAGTACTTC
>many|-|TRBJ1-2|TRBV20-1
CSAAPGQIYYGYTF
TGCAGTGCTGCCCCGGGTCAGATATACTATGGCTACACCTTC
>-|-|TRBJ1-1|TRBV25-1
CASSEVWAGEAFF
TGTGCCAGCAGTGAAGTGTGGGCCGGGGAAGCTTTCTTT
>many|-|TRBJ2-7|TRBV5-1
CASSAAYEQYF
TGCGCCAGCAGCGCTGCTTACGAGCAGTACTTC
>many|TRBD2|TRBJ2-1|TRBV6-2/TRBV6-3
CASSFPVGLAVDNEQFF
TGTGCCAGCAGTTTCCCCGTCGGACTAGCGGTCGACAATGAGCAGTTCTTC
>-|TRBD1|TRBJ2-7|TRBV10-3
CAISEGDSPRRGQYF
TGTGCCATCAGTGAGGGGGACAGTCCCCGTAGGGGGCAGTACTTC
>-|-|TRBJ2-2|TRBV27
CASSPPWGFPGELFF
TGTGCCAGCAGTCCACCGTGGGGGTTTCCCGGGGAGCTGTTTTTT
>many|-|TRBJ1-4|TRBV11-1
CASSFGDVSDLLNEKLFF
TGTGCCAGCAGCTTTGGGGACGTCTCGGACCTTTTAAATGAAAAACTGTTTTTT
>-|TRBD1|TRBJ1-1|TRBV27
CASRPDRANTEAFF
TGTGCCAGCAGACCCGACAGGGCGAACACTGAAGCTTTCTTT
>many|-|TRBJ1-2|TRBV7-9
CASSLGHRDGYGYTF
TGTGCCAGCAGCTTAGGTCACAGGGATGGATATGGCTACACCTTC
>-|-|TRBJ2-7|TRBV7-2
CASSLHSYEQYF
TGTGCCAGCAGCCTTCACTCCTACGAGCAGTACTTC
>few|-|TRBJ2-7|TRBV29-1
CSAGHGHTYEQYF
TGCAGCGCCGGACACGGACACACCTACGAGCAGTACTTC
>many|TRBD1|TRBJ1-2|TRBV7-2
CASSLGDRVYGYTF
TGTGCCAGCAGCTTAGGGGACAGGGTTTATGGCTACACCTTC
>few|TRBD1|TRBJ1-1|TRBV20-1
CSARRGTGGSTEAFF
TGCAGTGCTAGACGAGGGACAGGGGGCTCTACTGAAGCTTTCTTT
>many|-|TRBJ2-6|TRBV6-5
CASSYPPGLSSGANVLTF
TGTGCCAGCAGTTACCCACCGGGACTGAGCTCTGGGGCCAACGTCCTGACTTTC
>-|-|TRBJ2-2|TRBV20-1
CSARDQSSSGELFF
TGCAGTGCTAGAGATCAGTCTAGCAGCGGGGAGCTGTTTTTT
>few|TRBD1|TRBJ2-1|TRBV6-1
CASRTGQGSYNEQFF
TGTGCCAGCAGGACAGGACAGGGCTCCTACAATGAGCAGTTCTTC
>many|TRBD1|TRBJ2-7|TRBV6-2/TRBV6-3
CASSTGGIEQYF
TGTGCCAGCAGCACAGGGGGGATCGAGCAGTACTTC
>few|-|TRBJ2-1|TRBV12-2
CASRRSSYSYNEQFF
TGTGCAAGTCGCCGTAGCAGCTACTCCTACAATGAGCAGTTCTTC
>many|TRBD2|TRBJ2-3|TRBV7-9
CASSPGTSGSTDTQYF
TGTGCCAGCAGCCCTGGGACTAGCGGGAGCACAGATACGCAGTATTTT
>many|TRBD2|TRBJ2-1|TRBV11-2
CASSSGLAGVGNEQFF
TGTGCCAGCAGCTCTGGACTAGCGGGAGTCGGCAATGAGCAGTTCTTC
>-|TRBD1|TRBJ2-3|TRBV27
CASSLGQVNTDTQYF
TGTGCCAGCAGTTTGGGACAGGTGAACACAGATACGCAGTATTTT
>-|-|TRBJ2-3|TRBV2
CASSDQGGSDTQYF
TGTGCCAGCTCTGACCAGGGTGGATCAGATACGCAGTATTTT
>few|-|TRBJ2-4|TRBV20-1
CSASRGSDIQYF
TGCAGTGCTAGTCGGGGATCGGACATTCAGTACTTC
>-|-|TRBJ1-1|TRBV20-1
CSADEGLPLNTEAFF
TGCAGTGCTGACGAGGGACTGCCCCTGAACACTGAAGCTTTCTTT
>few|-|TRBJ2-7|TRBV10-1
CASHLARAMTYEQYF
TGCGCCAGCCACCTCGCGAGGGCCATGACCTACGAGCAGTACTTC
>few|TRBD1|TRBJ1-5|TRBV7-8
CASSWDRVLQPQHF
TGTGCCAGCAGCTGGGACAGGGTTTTGCAGCCCCAGCATTTT
>many|-|TRBJ1-1|TRBV29-1
CSVDTEAFF
TGCAGCGTTGACACTGAAGCTTTCTTT
>many|TRBD1|TRBJ1-1|TRBV5-1
CASSSGGWGTEAFF
TGCGCCAGCAGCTCAGGGGGCTGGGGAACTGAAGCTTTCTTT
>few|-|TRBJ2-7|TRBV7-6
CASSLAPGVWYF
TGTGCCAGCAGCTTAGCACCCGGGGTTTGGTACTTC
>-|TRBD2|TRBJ2-2|TRBV7-8
CASSLFLAGLNTGELFF
TGTGCCAGCAGCTTATTTTTAGCGGGACTGAACACCGGGGAGCTGTTTTTT
>-|-|TRBJ2-4|TRBV18
CASSRETKNIQYF
TGTGCCAGCTCAAGAGAGACCAAAAACATTCAGTACTTC
>many|-|TRBJ2-5|TRBV20-1
CSASSGAQQETQYF
TGCAGTGCTAGTTCAGGGGCGCAGCAAGAGACCCAGTACTTC
>many|TRBD1|TRBJ1-5|TRBV6-5
CASSSLGQGGNQPQHF
TGTGCCAGCAGTTCGTTAGGACAGGGCGGCAATCAGCCCCAGCATTTT
>many|TRBD1|TRBJ1-1|TRBV7-6
CASSPRGTGHTEAFF
TGTGCCAGCAGCCCTCGAGGGACAGGGCACACTGAAGCTTTCTTT
>-|-|TRBJ2-7|TRBV28
CASSLLATFYEQYF
TGTGCCAGCAGTTTACTAGCGACATTCTACGAGCAGTACTTC
>few|-|TRBJ1-1|TRBV20-1
CSVVGDTEAFF
TGCAGTGTAGTGGGGGACACTGAAGCTTTCTTT
>many|TRBD2|TRBJ2-3|TRBV10-3
CAISDRTGRSGRATGDTQYF
TGTGCCATCAGTGACAGGACAGGGAGGAGCGGGAGGGCAACCGGAGATACGCAGTATTTT
>few|TRBD1|TRBJ1-5|TRBV18
CASQGQNSNQPQHF
TGTGCCAGCCAGGGACAGAATAGCAATCAGCCCCAGCATTTT
>-|-|TRBJ2-5|TRBV7-9
CASSFGEGTQYF
TGTGCCAGCAGCTTCGGTGAGGGGACCCAGTACTTC
>few|-|TRBJ2-7|TRBV5-1
CASSLSTLPNYEQYF
TGCGCCAGCAGCTTGAGCACGTTGCCCAACTACGAGCAGTACTTC
>few|TRBD1|TRBJ1-6|TRBV7-2
CASSERTGLNSPLHF
TGTGCCAGCAGCGAAAGGACAGGACTTAATTCACCCCTCCACTTT
>many|-|TRBJ2-5|TRBV5-1
CATARGGPEETQYF
TGCGCCACCGCGAGGGGGGGACCCGAAGAGACCCAGTACTTC
>many|TRBD2|TRBJ2-5|TRBV12-3/TRBV12-4
CASSSGTSLTETQYF
TGTGCCAGCAGCTCCGGGACTAGCCTGACGGAGACCCAGTACTTC
>many|-|TRBJ2-1|TRBV30
CAWSVLGGQFF
TGTGCCTGGAGTGTACTAGGGGGGCAGTTCTTC
>many|TRBD1|TRBJ1-2|TRBV3-1
CASQAGGLYGYTF
TGTGCCAGTCAGGCAGGGGGCCTCTATGGCTACACCTTC
>few|-|TRBJ2-1|TRBV6-5
CASSSGPYNEQFF
TGTGCCAGCAGTTCTGGGCCTTACAATGAGCAGTTCTTC
>many|-|TRBJ2-4|TRBV7-2
CASSFSVGTLAKNIQYF
TGTGCCAGCAGCTTTTCCGTGGGAACTCTAGCCAAAAACATTCAGTACTTC
>many|TRBD1|TRBJ2-1|TRBV20-1
CSARDPVGGRLFFF
TGCAGTGCTAGAGATCCGGTAGGGGGCAGACTGTTTTTCTTC
>many|-|TRBJ2-5|TRBV5-1
CASRLVGDQETQYF
TGCGCCAGCAGACTGGTAGGGGACCAAGAGACCCAGTACTTC
>-|-|TRBJ2-5|TRBV7-2
CASSLVAIAGTKTQYF
TGTGCCAGCAGCTTGGTAGCAATCGCAGGGACGAAGACCCAGTACTTC
>few|-|TRBJ2-1|TRBV28
CASSSASPGAREQFF
TGTGCCAGCAGTTCCGCATCTCCGGGGGCAAGGGAGCAGTTCTTC
>few|-|TRBJ2-7|TRBV11-1
CASSFTTTYEQYF
TGTGCCAGCAGCTTTACCACCACCTACGAGCAGTACTTC
>many|-|TRBJ1-1|TRBV7-2
CAYKWQPNTEAFF
TGTGCCTATAAGTGGCAGCCGAACACTGAAGCTTTCTTT